This T cell receptor beta chain was profiled in a study of CD8+ T cells in alopecia areata. Study background: Patients remained on tofacitinib for 6 to 18 months and then went 6 months without it.

CDR1 and CDR2 (germline): SQVTM, ANQGSEA. Trimming left V 2 bases short and J 1 base short, with 8 bases between. The length of the CDR3 is 13 residues. Described treatment: oral pan-JAK inhibitor, 5-10 mg twice daily. In each case, RNA was isolated and then reverse transcribed into cDNA as the sequencing template. Profiling relied on immunoSEQ multiplex PCR, and the TCRdb table lists in-frame clones only, not all of them. The data hold 90,000 or so clones, with around 40% observed a single time. This clone was seen a handful of times. The chain links TRBV29-1 to TRBJ2-5; D is unclear. Specimen: CD8+ T cells sorted from blood, collected at week 24, from a patient treated with tofacitinib. This sequence was found in a human donor with alopecia areata. CDR3 loop: CSVEPDGQETQYF. In DNA, the CDR3 is TGCAGCGTTGAACCGGACGGCCAAGAGACCCAGTACTTC.